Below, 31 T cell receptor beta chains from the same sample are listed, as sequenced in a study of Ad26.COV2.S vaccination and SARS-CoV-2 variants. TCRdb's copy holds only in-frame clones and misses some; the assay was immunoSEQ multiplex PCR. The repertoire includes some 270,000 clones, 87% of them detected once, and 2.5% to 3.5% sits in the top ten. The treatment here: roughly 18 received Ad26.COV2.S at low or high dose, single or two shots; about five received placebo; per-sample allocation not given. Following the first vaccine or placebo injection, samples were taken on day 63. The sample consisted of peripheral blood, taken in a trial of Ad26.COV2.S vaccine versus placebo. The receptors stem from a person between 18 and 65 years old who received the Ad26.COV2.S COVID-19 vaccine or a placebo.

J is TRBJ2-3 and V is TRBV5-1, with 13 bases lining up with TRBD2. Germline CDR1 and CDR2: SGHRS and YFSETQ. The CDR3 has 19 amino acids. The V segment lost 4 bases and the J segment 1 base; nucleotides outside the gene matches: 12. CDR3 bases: TGCGCCAGCAGCGGACTGCGGACTAGCGGGGGCCCCCGCACAGATACGCAGTATTTT. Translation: CASSGLRTSGGPRTDTQYF.

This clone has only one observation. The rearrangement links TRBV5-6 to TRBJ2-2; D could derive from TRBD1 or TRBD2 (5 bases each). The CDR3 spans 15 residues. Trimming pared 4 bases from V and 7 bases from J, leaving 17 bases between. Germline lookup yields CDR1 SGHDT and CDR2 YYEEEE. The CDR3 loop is CASSPSHGADGELFF. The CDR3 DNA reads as TGTGCCAGCAGCCCCTCCCACGGGGCTGACGGGGAGCTGTTTTTT.

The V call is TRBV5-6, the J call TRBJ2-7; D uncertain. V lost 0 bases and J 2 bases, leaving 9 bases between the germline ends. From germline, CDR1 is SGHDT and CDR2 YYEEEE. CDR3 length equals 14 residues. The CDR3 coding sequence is TGTGCCAGCAGCTTGGTCCAGGCGCCCTACGAGCAGTACGTC. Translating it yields CASSLVQAPYEQYV.

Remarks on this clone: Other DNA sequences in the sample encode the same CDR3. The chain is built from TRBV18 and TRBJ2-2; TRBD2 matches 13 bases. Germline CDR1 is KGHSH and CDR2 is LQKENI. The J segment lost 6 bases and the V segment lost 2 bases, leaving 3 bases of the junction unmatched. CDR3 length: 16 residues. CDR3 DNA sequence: TGTGCCAGCTCACCAAGGACTAGCGGGGGTCCCGGGGAGCTGTTTTTT. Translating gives CASSPRTSGGPGELFF.

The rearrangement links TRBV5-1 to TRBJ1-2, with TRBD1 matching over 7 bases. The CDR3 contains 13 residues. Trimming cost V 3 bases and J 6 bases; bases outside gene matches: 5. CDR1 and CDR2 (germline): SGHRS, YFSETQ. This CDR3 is CASSYTGVDGYTF. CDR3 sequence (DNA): TGCGCCAGCAGCTACACAGGGGTCGATGGCTACACCTTC.

The CDR3 nucleotides are TGTGCCAGCAGCTACCTGACAGGCAAGGAAAACACCATATATTTT. Protein: CASSYLTGKENTIYF. The chain recombines TRBV7-9 with TRBJ1-3, with D tentatively TRBD1 (6 bases). Germline CDR1 and CDR2: SEHNR and FQNEAQ (reference sequence). The V gene lost 4 bases and the J gene lost 6 bases, with 16 bases spanning the gap. This CDR3 is built from 15 residues.

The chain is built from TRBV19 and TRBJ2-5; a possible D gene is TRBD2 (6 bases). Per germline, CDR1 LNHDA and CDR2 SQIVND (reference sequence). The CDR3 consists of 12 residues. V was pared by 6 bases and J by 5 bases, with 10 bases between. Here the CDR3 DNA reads TGTGCCAGTAGCGGGAGTGGGGAGACCCAGTACTTC. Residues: CASSGSGETQYF.

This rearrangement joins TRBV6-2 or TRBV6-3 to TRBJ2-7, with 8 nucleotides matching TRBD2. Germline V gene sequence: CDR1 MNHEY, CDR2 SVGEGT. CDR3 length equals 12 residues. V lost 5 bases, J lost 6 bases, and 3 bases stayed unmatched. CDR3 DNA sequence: TGTGCCAGCAGTCGGACTAGCAGCGAGCAGTACTTC. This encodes CASSRTSSEQYF.

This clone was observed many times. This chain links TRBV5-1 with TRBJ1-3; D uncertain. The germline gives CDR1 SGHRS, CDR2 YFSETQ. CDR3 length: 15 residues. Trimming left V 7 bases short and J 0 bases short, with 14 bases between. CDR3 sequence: CASPFVGYSGNTIYF. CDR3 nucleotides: TGCGCCAGCCCTTTTGTCGGGTACTCTGGAAACACCATATATTTT.

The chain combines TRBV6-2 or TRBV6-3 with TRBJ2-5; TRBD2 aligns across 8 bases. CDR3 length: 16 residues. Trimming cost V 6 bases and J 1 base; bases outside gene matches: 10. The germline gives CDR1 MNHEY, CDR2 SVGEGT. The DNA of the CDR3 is TGTGCCAGCAGCCCAGGAGCGGGGGCCCTCCAAGAGACCCAGTACTTC. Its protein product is CASSPGAGALQETQYF.

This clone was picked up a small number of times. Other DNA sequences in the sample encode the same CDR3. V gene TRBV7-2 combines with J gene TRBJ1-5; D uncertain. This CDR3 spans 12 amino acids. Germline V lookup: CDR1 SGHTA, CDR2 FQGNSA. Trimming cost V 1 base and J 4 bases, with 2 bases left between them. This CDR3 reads CASSLDNQPQHF. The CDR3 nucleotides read TGTGCCAGCAGCTTAGATAATCAGCCCCAGCATTTT.

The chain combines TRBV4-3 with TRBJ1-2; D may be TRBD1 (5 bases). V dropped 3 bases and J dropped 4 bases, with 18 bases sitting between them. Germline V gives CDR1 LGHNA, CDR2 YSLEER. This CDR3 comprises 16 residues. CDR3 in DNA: TGCGCCAGCAGCCACGTCTCGGGGGGGAGGATCTATGGCTACACCTTC. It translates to CASSHVSGGRIYGYTF.

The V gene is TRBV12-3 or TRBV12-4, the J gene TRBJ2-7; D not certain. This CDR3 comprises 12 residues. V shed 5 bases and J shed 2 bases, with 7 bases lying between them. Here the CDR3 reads CASSAGTYEQYV. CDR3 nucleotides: TGTGCCAGCAGTGCTGGGACCTACGAGCAGTACGTC.

CDR3 loop: CASSYSDSTSDTQYF. The CDR3 coding sequence is TGTGCCAGCAGTTACTCGGACTCCACTTCAGATACGCAGTATTTT. The chain has TRBV6-5 and TRBJ2-3, with a possible D match to TRBD2 (5 bases). Per germline, CDR1 MNHEY and CDR2 SVGAGI. This CDR3 is built from 15 residues. V gave up 0 bases and J gave up 4 bases, with 11 bases separating them.

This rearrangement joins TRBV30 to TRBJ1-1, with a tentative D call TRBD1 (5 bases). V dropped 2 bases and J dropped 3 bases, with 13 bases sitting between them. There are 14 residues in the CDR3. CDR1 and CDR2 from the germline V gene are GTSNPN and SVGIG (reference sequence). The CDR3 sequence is CAWSPLEGHTEAFF. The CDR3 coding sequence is TGTGCCTGGAGTCCCCTAGAGGGGCACACTGAAGCTTTCTTT.

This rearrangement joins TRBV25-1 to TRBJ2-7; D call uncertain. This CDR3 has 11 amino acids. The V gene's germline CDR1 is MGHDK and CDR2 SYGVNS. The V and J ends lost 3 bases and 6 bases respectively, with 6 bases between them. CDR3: CASSDAIEQYF. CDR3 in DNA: TGTGCCAGCAGTGACGCCATCGAGCAGTACTTC.

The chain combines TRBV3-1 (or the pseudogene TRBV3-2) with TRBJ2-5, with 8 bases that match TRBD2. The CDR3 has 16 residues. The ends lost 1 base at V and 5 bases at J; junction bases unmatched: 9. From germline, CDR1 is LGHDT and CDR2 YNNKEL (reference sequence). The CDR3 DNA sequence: TGTGCCAGCAGCCAAGGTGGGGGACTAGGTGGGGAGACCCAGTACTTC. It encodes CASSQGGGLGGETQYF.

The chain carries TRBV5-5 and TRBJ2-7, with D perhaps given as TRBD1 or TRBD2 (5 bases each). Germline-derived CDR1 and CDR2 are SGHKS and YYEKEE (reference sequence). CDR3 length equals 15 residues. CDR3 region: CATSIMGPGSYEQYV. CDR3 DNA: TGTGCAACCAGCATTATGGGACCGGGCAGCTACGAGCAGTACGTC.

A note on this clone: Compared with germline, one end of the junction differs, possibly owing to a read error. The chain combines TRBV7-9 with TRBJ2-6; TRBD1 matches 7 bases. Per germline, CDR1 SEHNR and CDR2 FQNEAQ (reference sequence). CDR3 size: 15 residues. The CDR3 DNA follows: TGTGCCAGCAGCTTAGTACGCCAGGGGGTCAACGTCCTGACTTTC. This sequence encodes CASSLVRQGVNVLTF.

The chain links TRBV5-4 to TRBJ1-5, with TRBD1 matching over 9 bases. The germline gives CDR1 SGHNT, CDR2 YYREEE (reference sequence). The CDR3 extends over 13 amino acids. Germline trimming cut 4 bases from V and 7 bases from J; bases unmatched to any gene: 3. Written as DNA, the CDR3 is TGTGCCAGCAGCAAACAGGGGGCACAGCCCCAGCATTTT. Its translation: CASSKQGAQPQHF.

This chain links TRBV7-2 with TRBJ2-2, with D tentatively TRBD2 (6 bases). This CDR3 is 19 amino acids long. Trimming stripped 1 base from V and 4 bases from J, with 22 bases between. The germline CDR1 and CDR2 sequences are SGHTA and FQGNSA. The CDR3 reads CASSLDPPGLRDRTGELFF. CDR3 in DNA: TGTGCCAGCAGCTTAGACCCCCCTGGTTTGCGGGATCGCACCGGGGAGCTGTTTTTT.

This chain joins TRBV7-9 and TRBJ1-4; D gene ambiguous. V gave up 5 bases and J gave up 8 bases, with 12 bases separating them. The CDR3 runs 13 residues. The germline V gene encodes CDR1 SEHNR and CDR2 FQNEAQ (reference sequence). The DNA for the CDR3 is TGTGCCAGCAGCGCCGGGGTTAGAGAAAAACTGTTTTTT. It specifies CASSAGVREKLFF.

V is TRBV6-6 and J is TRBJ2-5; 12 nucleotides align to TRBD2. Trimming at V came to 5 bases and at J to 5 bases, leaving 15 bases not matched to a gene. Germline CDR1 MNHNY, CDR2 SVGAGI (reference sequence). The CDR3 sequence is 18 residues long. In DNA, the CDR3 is TGTGCCAGCAGTCCGAAACTAGCGGGGGGACGACGGCGGGAGACCCAGTACTTC. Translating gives CASSPKLAGGRRRETQYF.

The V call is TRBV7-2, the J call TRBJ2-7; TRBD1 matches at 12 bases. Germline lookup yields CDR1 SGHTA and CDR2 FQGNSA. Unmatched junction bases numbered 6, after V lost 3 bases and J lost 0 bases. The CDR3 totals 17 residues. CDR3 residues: CASSLGTGGLFSYEQYF. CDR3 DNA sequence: TGTGCCAGCAGCTTGGGGACAGGGGGCCTCTTCTCCTACGAGCAGTACTTC.

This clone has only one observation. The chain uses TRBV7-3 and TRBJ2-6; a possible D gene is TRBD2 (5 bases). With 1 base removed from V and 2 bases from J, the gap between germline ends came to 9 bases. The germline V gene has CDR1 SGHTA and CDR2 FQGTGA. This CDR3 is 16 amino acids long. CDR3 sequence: CASSLSSGTGANVLTF. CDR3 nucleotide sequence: TGTGCCAGCAGCTTAAGTTCGGGGACTGGGGCCAACGTCCTGACTTTC.

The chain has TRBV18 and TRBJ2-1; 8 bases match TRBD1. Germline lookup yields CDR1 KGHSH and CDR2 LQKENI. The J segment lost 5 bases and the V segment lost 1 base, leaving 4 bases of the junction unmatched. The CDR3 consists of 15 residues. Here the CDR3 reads CASSPRQGAHNEQFF. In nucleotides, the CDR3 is TGTGCCAGCTCACCACGTCAGGGGGCCCACAATGAGCAGTTCTTC.

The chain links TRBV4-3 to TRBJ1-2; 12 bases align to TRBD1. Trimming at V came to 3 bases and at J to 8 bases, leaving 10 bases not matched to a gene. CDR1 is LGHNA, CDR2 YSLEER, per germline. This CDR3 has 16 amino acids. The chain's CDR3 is CASSHAGDRGLGGYTF. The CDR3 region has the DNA TGCGCCAGCAGCCACGCGGGGGACAGGGGGCTAGGGGGCTACACCTTC.

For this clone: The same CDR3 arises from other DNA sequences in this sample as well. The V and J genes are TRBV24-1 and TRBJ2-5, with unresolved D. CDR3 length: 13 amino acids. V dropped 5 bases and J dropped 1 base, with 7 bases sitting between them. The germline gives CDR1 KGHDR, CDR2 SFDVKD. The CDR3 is CATSGLAQETQYF. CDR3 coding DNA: TGTGCCACCAGTGGCTTAGCCCAAGAGACCCAGTACTTC.

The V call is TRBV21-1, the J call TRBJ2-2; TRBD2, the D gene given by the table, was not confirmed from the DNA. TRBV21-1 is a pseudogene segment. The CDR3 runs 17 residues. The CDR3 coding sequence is TGTGCCAGCAGCCCTCTCTCTGGGGGGATGAACACCGGGGAGCTGTTTTTT. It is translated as CASSPLSGGMNTGELFF.

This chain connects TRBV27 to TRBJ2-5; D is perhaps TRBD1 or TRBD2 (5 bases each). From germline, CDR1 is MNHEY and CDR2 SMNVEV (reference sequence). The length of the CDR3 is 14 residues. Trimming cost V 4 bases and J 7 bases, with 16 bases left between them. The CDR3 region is CASSSRDRTVTQYF. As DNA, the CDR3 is TGTGCCAGCAGTTCACGGGACCGAACAGTGACCCAGTACTTC.

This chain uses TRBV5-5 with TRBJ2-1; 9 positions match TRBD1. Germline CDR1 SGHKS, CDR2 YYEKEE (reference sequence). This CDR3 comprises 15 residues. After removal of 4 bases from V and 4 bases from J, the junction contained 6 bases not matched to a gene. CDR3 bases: TGTGCCAGCAGCCCGGGACAGGGTAGGTACAATGAGCAGTTCTTC. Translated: CASSPGQGRYNEQFF.